This is a list of T cell receptor beta chains from one sample in a study of regulatory T cells in long-lasting Graves disease. TCRdb used MiXCR to reprocess the multiplex PCR reads, holding one entry per CDR3 protein. The sample contains hundreds of thousands of distinct CDR3 sequences, roughly 16% of which appear only once. These same records also appear under a second study, on T cells in Graves' hyperthyroidism and ophthalmopathy.

Source: peripheral blood mononuclear cells (PBMCs), taken at new diagnosis, from a patient treated with antithyroid drugs. These receptors were taken from a woman between 40 and 65 years old with Graves disease. Both conserved end residues are part of each CDR3. Each record gives: CDR3 protein, CDR3 DNA, D gene, J gene, V gene, clone size. A D gene is named only where the DNA matches it firmly. Size tells how often a clone was seen (once, few, many) or the class of an expanded clone, and some rows leave it out.

CDR3: CASSYLQGPTRLSGNTIYF
DNA: TGTGCCAGCAGTTACTTACAGGGCCCCACGCGGCTCTCTGGAAACACCATATATTTT
D: .
J: TRBJ1-3
V: TRBV6-5
size: .

CDR3: CASSPRQGQAQPQHF
DNA: TGTGCCAGCAGTCCGAGGCAGGGCCAGGCACAGCCCCAGCATTTT
D: .
J: TRBJ1-5
V: TRBV12-3/TRBV12-4
size: many

CDR3: CASSWGGQEQYF
DNA: TGTGCCAGCAGTTGGGGGGGGCAAGAGCAGTACTTC
D: .
J: TRBJ2-7
V: TRBV28
size: many

CDR3: CASSYSPRGGEKLFF
DNA: TGTGCCAGCAGTTATTCCCCGAGGGGCGGGGAAAAACTGTTTTTT
D: .
J: TRBJ1-4
V: TRBV12-3/TRBV12-4
size: many

CDR3: CARGGGRNQPQHF
DNA: TGTGCCAGGGGGGGGGGCCGAAATCAGCCCCAGCATTTT
D: .
J: TRBJ1-5
V: TRBV11-3
size: few

CDR3: CAGQGGSGNTIYF
DNA: TGTGCCGGACAGGGAGGCTCTGGAAACACCATATATTTT
D: TRBD1
J: TRBJ1-3
V: TRBV2
size: many

CDR3: CASSLDGESTEAFF
DNA: TGTGCCAGCAGTTTAGATGGGGAGAGCACTGAAGCTTTCTTT
D: .
J: TRBJ1-1
V: TRBV13
size: many

CDR3: CASSIVDSNSPLHF
DNA: TGTGCCAGTAGTATAGTCGACTCTAATTCACCCCTCCACTTT
D: .
J: TRBJ1-6
V: TRBV19
size: few

CDR3: CASSLWGGDAGAVTTQYF
DNA: TGTGCCAGCAGCTTGTGGGGAGGGGACGCAGGGGCCGTAACTACGCAGTATTTT
D: .
J: TRBJ2-3
V: TRBV7-9
size: few

CDR3: CASSMDRLGSGNTIYF
DNA: TGTGCCAGTAGTATGGACAGGCTTGGCTCTGGAAACACCATATATTTT
D: TRBD1
J: TRBJ1-3
V: TRBV19
size: .

CDR3: CASSSPSGPLPPSREQYF
DNA: TGTGCCAGCAGCTCCCCTAGCGGACCATTACCCCCCTCTCGGGAGCAGTACTTC
D: TRBD2
J: TRBJ2-7
V: TRBV2
size: hyperexpanded

CDR3: CASSERGLDTQYF
DNA: TGTGCCAGTTCGGAGAGGGGGCTAGATACGCAGTATTTT
D: TRBD1
J: TRBJ2-3
V: TRBV19
size: few

CDR3: CASNRGFSGNTIYF
DNA: TGTGCCAGTAACAGGGGCTTCTCTGGAAACACCATATATTTT
D: TRBD1
J: TRBJ1-3
V: TRBV19
size: .

CDR3: CSARDVAYSGNTIYF
DNA: TGCAGTGCTAGAGATGTGGCCTACTCTGGAAACACCATATATTTT
D: .
J: TRBJ1-3
V: TRBV20-1
size: .

CDR3: CASSQDVRLGYEQYF
DNA: TGTGCCAGCAGCCAAGATGTCCGGCTGGGCTACGAGCAGTACTTC
D: .
J: TRBJ2-7
V: TRBV3-1
size: many

CDR3: CSASAPWGNNQPQHF
DNA: TGCAGTGCTAGTGCCCCGTGGGGTAACAATCAGCCCCAGCATTTT
D: .
J: TRBJ1-5
V: TRBV20-1
size: .

CDR3: CSVVGQGNGYTF
DNA: TGCAGCGTGGTTGGGCAGGGAAACGGCTACACCTTC
D: .
J: TRBJ1-2
V: TRBV29-1
size: many

CDR3: CSARVTGTSAETQYF
DNA: TGCAGTGCTAGAGTTACCGGGACTAGCGCTGAGACCCAGTACTTC
D: TRBD2
J: TRBJ2-5
V: TRBV20-1
size: .

CDR3: CASSPSGGASGYTGELFF
DNA: TGTGCCAGCAGCCCGAGCGGGGGGGCGTCGGGATACACCGGGGAGCTGTTTTTT
D: TRBD2
J: TRBJ2-2
V: TRBV6-1
size: few

CDR3: CASMGSSGYTF
DNA: TGTGCCAGTATGGGCAGCTCTGGCTACACCTTC
D: .
J: TRBJ1-2
V: TRBV19
size: .

CDR3: CASSVSPGQGAGGYGYTF
DNA: TGTGCCAGCAGTGTTTCCCCGGGACAGGGGGCCGGCGGCTATGGCTACACCTTC
D: TRBD1
J: TRBJ1-2
V: TRBV6-1
size: few

CDR3: CASSRSPDRVGEKLFF
DNA: TGTGCCAGCAGTCGGTCCCCAGACAGGGTTGGGGAAAAACTGTTTTTT
D: TRBD1
J: TRBJ1-4
V: TRBV2
size: .

CDR3: CASSRGDMNTEAFF
DNA: TGTGCCAGCAGCAGGGGTGACATGAACACTGAAGCTTTCTTT
D: .
J: TRBJ1-1
V: TRBV28
size: many

CDR3: CASSAPGVSSEQYF
DNA: TGTGCCAGCAGCGCCCCAGGGGTTAGCAGCGAGCAGTACTTC
D: .
J: TRBJ2-7
V: TRBV9
size: .

CDR3: CASRLPGSNTEAFF
DNA: TGTGCCAGCAGGCTTCCTGGGAGCAACACTGAAGCTTTCTTT
D: .
J: TRBJ1-1
V: TRBV2
size: many

CDR3: CASSYSATSGGRGSSYEQYF
DNA: TGTGCCAGCAGTTACTCGGCGACTAGCGGGGGCCGCGGTAGTTCCTACGAGCAGTACTTC
D: TRBD2
J: TRBJ2-7
V: TRBV6-5
size: few

CDR3: CASSFLWTDTQYF
DNA: TGTGCCAGCAGCTTTCTGTGGACAGATACGCAGTATTTT
D: .
J: TRBJ2-3
V: TRBV11-2
size: few

CDR3: CASREGNNQPQHF
DNA: TGCGCCAGCCGCGAGGGGAACAATCAGCCCCAGCATTTT
D: .
J: TRBJ1-5
V: TRBV5-1
size: many

CDR3: CAAQGLEETQYF
DNA: TGTGCCGCACAGGGATTGGAAGAGACCCAGTACTTC
D: .
J: TRBJ2-5
V: TRBV2
size: .

CDR3: CATSDLGETQYF
DNA: TGTGCCACCAGTGATTTGGGGGAGACCCAGTACTTC
D: .
J: TRBJ2-5
V: TRBV24-1
size: few

CDR3: CASSVATGAYYGYTF
DNA: TGTGCCAGCAGCGTAGCTACGGGGGCGTACTATGGCTACACCTTC
D: .
J: TRBJ1-2
V: TRBV9
size: .

CDR3: CASSHGAGDSPLHF
DNA: TGCGCCAGCAGCCACGGGGCAGGGGATTCACCCCTCCACTTT
D: .
J: TRBJ1-6
V: TRBV5-1
size: many

CDR3: CASSGLQGAGGYTF
DNA: TGTGCCAGCAGTGGACTACAGGGGGCGGGGGGCTACACCTTC
D: TRBD1
J: TRBJ1-2
V: TRBV2
size: .

CDR3: CSAREGFNEQFF
DNA: TGCAGTGCTAGAGAGGGATTCAATGAGCAGTTCTTC
D: .
J: TRBJ2-1
V: TRBV20-1
size: many

CDR3: CASSLAQMNTEAFF
DNA: TGCGCCAGCAGCTTGGCACAGATGAACACTGAAGCTTTCTTT
D: .
J: TRBJ1-1
V: TRBV5-1
size: many

CDR3: CASSSKDRGETEAFF
DNA: TGTGCCAGCAGCTCCAAAGACAGGGGAGAGACTGAAGCTTTCTTT
D: TRBD1
J: TRBJ1-1
V: TRBV7-8
size: many

CDR3: CASSRDRGRSSYGYTF
DNA: TGTGCCAGCAGTCGGGACAGGGGGCGTTCAAGCTATGGCTACACCTTC
D: TRBD1
J: TRBJ1-2
V: TRBV13
size: .

CDR3: CASSRGWRLGAFF
DNA: TGTGCCAGCAGCCGGGGTTGGAGGCTTGGGGCTTTCTTT
D: .
J: TRBJ1-1
V: TRBV14
size: .

CDR3: CASSPSRIGEKLFF
DNA: TGTGCCAGCAGCCCCTCTCGGATTGGGGAAAAACTGTTTTTT
D: .
J: TRBJ1-4
V: TRBV12-3/TRBV12-4
size: many

CDR3: CASRRGGDTGELFF
DNA: TGCGCCAGCAGGAGAGGCGGGGACACCGGGGAGCTGTTTTTT
D: .
J: TRBJ2-2
V: TRBV5-1
size: .

CDR3: CASMGRRDEKLFF
DNA: TGTGCCAGCATGGGCAGGCGTGATGAAAAACTGTTTTTT
D: .
J: TRBJ1-4
V: TRBV7-3
size: many

CDR3: CASTQTPQYYGYTF
DNA: TGTGCCAGCACCCAAACCCCACAGTACTATGGCTACACCTTC
D: .
J: TRBJ1-2
V: TRBV12-3/TRBV12-4
size: .

CDR3: CSASNGPNTEAFF
DNA: TGCAGTGCTAGTAACGGTCCGAACACTGAAGCTTTCTTT
D: .
J: TRBJ1-1
V: TRBV20-1
size: .

CDR3: CAISAGYGYTF
DNA: TGTGCCATCAGCGCAGGCTATGGCTACACCTTC
D: .
J: TRBJ1-2
V: TRBV10-3
size: many

CDR3: CASSSPRHQETQYF
DNA: TGTGCCAGCAGTTCTCCGCGCCACCAAGAGACCCAGTACTTC
D: .
J: TRBJ2-5
V: TRBV6-5
size: .

CDR3: CASSLPEGPGYTF
DNA: TGTGCCAGCAGCCTGCCGGAGGGGCCTGGCTACACCTTC
D: .
J: TRBJ1-2
V: TRBV7-2
size: few

CDR3: CASSLLDTDTQYF
DNA: TGTGCCAGCAGCTTATTGGACACAGATACGCAGTATTTT
D: .
J: TRBJ2-3
V: TRBV7-2
size: many

CDR3: CASSTGTSQETQYF
DNA: TGCGCCAGCAGCACCGGCACGTCCCAAGAGACCCAGTACTTC
D: .
J: TRBJ2-5
V: TRBV5-1
size: many

CDR3: CASSPEISLQYF
DNA: TGTGCCAGCTCCCCCGAGATAAGTCTACAGTACTTC
D: .
J: TRBJ2-7
V: TRBV18
size: many

CDR3: CATSTTTGTSNTGELFF
DNA: TGTGCCACCAGCACAACGACAGGCACCTCGAACACCGGGGAGCTGTTTTTT
D: .
J: TRBJ2-2
V: TRBV15
size: .

CDR3: CSASLDKNIQYF
DNA: TGCAGTGCTAGCTTGGATAAAAACATTCAGTACTTC
D: .
J: TRBJ2-4
V: TRBV20-1
size: few

CDR3: CASSVGHNSGNTIYF
DNA: TGTGCCAGCAGCGTAGGACATAACTCTGGAAACACCATATATTTT
D: .
J: TRBJ1-3
V: TRBV2
size: few

CDR3: CASSMRGWDEAFF
DNA: TGTGCCAGTAGTATGCGTGGGTGGGATGAAGCTTTCTTT
D: .
J: TRBJ1-1
V: TRBV19
size: .

CDR3: CASSPVGQLIYGYTF
DNA: TGTGCCAGCAGTCCCGTCGGACAGCTAATCTATGGCTACACCTTC
D: .
J: TRBJ1-2
V: TRBV12-3/TRBV12-4
size: many

CDR3: CASSQQGSRGQPQHF
DNA: TGTGCCAGCAGCCAGCAGGGGTCCAGAGGTCAGCCCCAGCATTTT
D: .
J: TRBJ1-5
V: TRBV3-1
size: .

CDR3: CASSLSTFLYEQYF
DNA: TGCGCCAGCAGCTTGAGTACATTCCTCTACGAGCAGTACTTC
D: .
J: TRBJ2-7
V: TRBV5-1
size: .

CDR3: CASSGGQDEELFF
DNA: TGTGCCAGCAGCGGGGGGCAGGATGAGGAGCTGTTTTTT
D: .
J: TRBJ2-2
V: TRBV7-9
size: .

CDR3: CASSLVSYSYNEQFF
DNA: TGTGCCAGCAGCTTAGTCTCCTACTCCTACAATGAGCAGTTCTTC
D: .
J: TRBJ2-1
V: TRBV7-2
size: many

CDR3: CSVGGVRAWTEAFF
DNA: TGCAGCGTAGGGGGCGTGAGGGCGTGGACTGAAGCTTTCTTT
D: TRBD1
J: TRBJ1-1
V: TRBV29-1
size: .

CDR3: CASSPPPERTSYNEQFF
DNA: TGTGCCAGCTCACCACCTCCTGAAAGGACTAGCTACAATGAGCAGTTCTTC
D: TRBD2
J: TRBJ2-1
V: TRBV18
size: few